Listed below are T cell receptor beta chains from one sample, sequenced in a study of graft-versus-host responses after intestinal transplantation. For these TCRs, the target antigens are not known. Sequencing was performed with immunoSEQ multiplex PCR; in TCRdb, only in-frame clones are kept and a portion is missing. The table lists roughly 120,000 clones, approximately 92% of them singletons. Source: unstimulated CD4+ T cells sorted from spleen or lymph node cells, taken before intestinal transplant. The receptors were gathered from a human donor who received an intestinal transplant. Both conserved end residues are part of each CDR3. The D gene is left open where the match is weak. Size values are once, few and many counts, or a class for expanded clones, and some rows have none.

15	TRBV14	TRBJ2-3	-	-	CASSRDLLPTDTQYF	TGTGCCAGCAGCCGGGACCTTTTACCCACAGATACGCAGTATTTT
13	TRBV7-9	TRBJ2-1	-	-	CASSFLPFNEQFF	TGTGCCAGCAGCTTCCTACCTTTCAATGAGCAGTTCTTC
15	TRBV18	TRBJ2-1	-	-	CASSPLAGTYNEQFF	TGTGCCAGCTCACCACTTGCGGGAACCTACAATGAGCAGTTCTTC
22	TRBV27	TRBJ2-3	-	TRBD2	CASSLFAGLAGVRGFGADTQYF	TGTGCCAGCAGTTTATTTGCTGGGCTAGCGGGAGTACGGGGCTTTGGGGCAGATACGCAGTATTTT
15	TRBV2	TRBJ1-1	-	TRBD1	CASSGRGLMNTEAFF	TGTGCCAGCAGTGGGAGGGGGCTAATGAACACTGAAGCTTTCTTT
15	TRBV7-6	TRBJ1-5	-	-	CASSPDGANNQPQHF	TGTGCCAGCAGCCCGGACGGGGCGAACAATCAGCCCCAGCATTTT
14	TRBV18	TRBJ1-2	-	-	CASSPDRANYGYTF	TGTGCCAGCTCACCAGACAGAGCTAACTATGGCTACACCTTC
14	TRBV5-1	TRBJ2-2	-	-	CASKRTEGTGELFF	TGCGCCAGCAAGAGAACTGAGGGCACCGGGGAGCTGTTTTTT
13	TRBV5-1	TRBJ1-2	-	-	CASSLVRDYGYTF	TGCGCCAGCAGCTTGGTGAGAGACTATGGCTACACCTTC
15	TRBV7-3	TRBJ2-5	-	TRBD2	CASSLTAGGLETQYF	TGTGCCAGCAGCTTAACGGCGGGAGGTTTGGAGACCCAGTACTTC
15	TRBV11-2	TRBJ2-3	-	TRBD2	CASSLGSGSSDTQYF	TGTGCCAGCAGCTTGGGTAGCGGGAGTTCAGATACGCAGTATTTT
13	TRBV18	TRBJ1-2	once	TRBD1	CASSPDRVFGYTF	TGTGCCAGCTCTCCCGACAGGGTATTTGGCTACACCTTC
13	TRBV9	TRBJ1-2	-	-	CASSVAGGFGYTF	TGTGCCAGCAGCGTAGCGGGAGGGTTCGGCTACACCTTC
13	TRBV9	TRBJ1-1	-	-	CASSVGLATEAFF	TGTGCCAGCAGCGTAGGCTTGGCCACTGAAGCTTTCTTT
12	TRBV29-1	TRBJ2-5	-	-	CSGKQGRETQYF	TGCAGCGGGAAACAGGGCCGGGAGACCCAGTACTTC
16	TRBV7-9	TRBJ2-2	-	TRBD1	CASSLIQGANTGELFF	TGTGCCAGCAGCTTAATACAGGGGGCAAACACCGGGGAGCTGTTTTTT
15	TRBV9	TRBJ2-7	-	-	CASSVELGAYYEQYF	TGTGCCAGCAGCGTAGAGCTGGGGGCCTACTACGAGCAGTACTTC
13	TRBV7-2	TRBJ1-1	-	TRBD1	CASSTRTGDEAFF	TGTGCCAGCAGCACCCGGACAGGAGACGAAGCTTTCTTT
15	TRBV28	TRBJ1-2	-	TRBD1	CASSFLGQGTYGYTF	TGTGCCAGCAGTTTCCTTGGACAGGGAACCTATGGCTACACCTTC
14	TRBV18	TRBJ1-1	-	-	CASSPPATVTEAFF	TGTGCCAGCTCACCACCTGCCACGGTCACTGAAGCTTTCTTT
15	TRBV28	TRBJ2-7	once	TRBD2	CASSLASGRPYEQYF	TGTGCCAGCAGTTTGGCTAGCGGGAGACCCTACGAGCAGTACTTC
13	TRBV5-6	TRBJ1-2	-	-	CASSPAVNYGYTF	TGTGCCAGCAGCCCCGCAGTTAACTATGGCTACACCTTC
13	TRBV19	TRBJ1-1	-	-	CASRVEGLDKAFF	TGTGCCAGTAGGGTAGAGGGTTTGGATAAAGCTTTCTTT
10	TRBV30	TRBJ1-2	-	-	CAWGTPSYTF	TGTGCCTGGGGGACACCTAGCTACACCTTC
11	TRBV29-1	TRBJ1-1	-	-	CSVARGTEAFF	TGCAGCGTTGCTAGAGGCACTGAAGCTTTCTTT
14	TRBV27	TRBJ2-7	-	-	CASSYAGTFREQYF	TGTGCCAGCAGTTACGCCGGGACTTTCAGGGAGCAGTACTTC
15	TRBV6-5	TRBJ2-1	-	TRBD2	CASSDLTSGRSRQFF	TGTGCCAGCAGTGACTTGACTAGCGGGAGATCGCGGCAGTTCTTC
13	TRBV29-1	TRBJ2-5	-	-	CSVRRTLQETQYF	TGCAGCGTCAGAAGGACTCTCCAAGAGACCCAGTACTTC
12	TRBV5-1	TRBJ2-7	-	-	CASSRTTYEQYF	TGCGCCAGCAGCCGGACTACTTACGAGCAGTACTTC
14	TRBV7-3	TRBJ2-1	-	-	CTSSLTHSYNEQFF	TGTACCAGCAGCTTAACGCATTCTTACAATGAGCAGTTCTTC
16	TRBV9	TRBJ2-2	-	-	CASSVVASRNTGELFF	TGTGCCAGCAGCGTAGTTGCTAGCAGAAACACCGGGGAGCTGTTTTTT
18	TRBV30	TRBJ2-1	-	TRBD2	CAWALGLAGGPPYNEQFF	TGTGCCTGGGCTCTGGGACTAGCGGGAGGGCCCCCCTACAATGAGCAGTTCTTC
17	TRBV15	TRBJ2-7	-	-	CATSRDPPAAVPYEQYF	TGTGCCACCAGCAGAGATCCCCCAGCGGCAGTTCCCTACGAGCAGTACTTC
16	TRBV11-2	TRBJ2-1	-	TRBD2	CASIPSLAGAADEQFF	TGTGCCAGCATCCCATCACTAGCGGGGGCTGCGGATGAGCAGTTCTTC
14	TRBV5-1	TRBJ2-1	-	TRBD2	CASSPGLGDNEQFF	TGCGCCAGCAGCCCGGGACTAGGGGACAATGAGCAGTTCTTC
12	TRBV6-6	TRBJ2-7	-	-	CASARRDYEQYF	TGTGCCAGCGCCCGGAGAGACTACGAGCAGTACTTC
13	TRBV7-2	TRBJ1-5	-	-	CASSLTGWEPQHF	TGTGCCAGCAGCTTAACAGGGTGGGAGCCCCAGCATTTT
14	TRBV19	TRBJ2-2	-	TRBD1	CASSTEGAFGELFF	TGTGCCAGTAGTACAGAGGGGGCGTTCGGGGAGCTGTTTTTT
13	TRBV11-3	TRBJ2-1	-	-	CASSLRIGDEQFF	TGTGCCAGCAGTCTTCGAATAGGCGATGAGCAGTTCTTC
16	TRBV7-6	TRBJ2-1	once	-	CASSLVPGPSYNEQFF	TGTGCCAGCAGCTTGGTGCCGGGGCCTAGCTACAATGAGCAGTTCTTC
16	TRBV5-1	TRBJ2-3	-	-	CASIRGILTPADTQYF	TGCGCCAGCATTAGGGGGATCCTCACCCCCGCGGATACGCAGTATTTT
15	TRBV15	TRBJ2-7	-	-	CATSSGGIQRHEQYF	TGTGCCACCAGCAGTGGGGGGATACAGCGCCACGAGCAGTACTTC
16	TRBV7-9	TRBJ1-2	-	-	CASSLTDRGSGYGYTF	TGTGCCAGCAGCTTAACGGACAGAGGTAGTGGGTATGGCTACACCTTC
13	TRBV7-9	TRBJ2-7	few	TRBD2	CASSWTSGSEQYF	TGTGCCAGCAGCTGGACTAGCGGGAGCGAGCAGTACTTC
15	TRBV5-1	TRBJ2-5	-	TRBD1	CASRLTGGSGETQYF	TGCGCCAGCAGATTGACAGGGGGATCGGGAGAGACCCAGTACTTC
16	TRBV21-1	TRBJ2-4	-	-	CASQIPGQDAKNIQYF	TGTGCCAGCCAAATACCGGGACAGGATGCCAAAAACATTCAGTACTTC
16	TRBV10-2	TRBJ1-3	-	TRBD1	CASSRQGTASGNTIYF	TGCGCCAGCAGCCGACAGGGGACCGCCTCTGGAAACACCATATATTTT
13	TRBV10-1	TRBJ2-1	-	TRBD2	CASSQREGNEQFF	TGCGCCAGTTCACAGCGGGAGGGAAATGAGCAGTTCTTC
16	TRBV7-9	TRBJ1-2	once	TRBD1	CASSFGSGTGDGGYTF	TGTGCCAGCAGCTTTGGTTCCGGGACAGGGGACGGAGGCTACACCTTC
13	TRBV7-9	TRBJ1-5	once	-	CAAGGRANQPQHF	TGTGCCGCCGGGGGCAGGGCCAATCAGCCCCAGCATTTT
16	TRBV7-9	TRBJ2-7	-	-	CASSPALTGMRYEQYF	TGTGCCAGCAGCCCCGCCTTAACAGGGATGCGCTACGAGCAGTACTTC
11	TRBV28	TRBJ1-2	-	-	CASSTVYGYTF	TGTGCCAGCAGTACAGTCTATGGCTACACCTTC
12	TRBV5-4	TRBJ1-2	-	TRBD1	CAIPDRDYGYTF	TGTGCCATTCCCGACAGGGACTATGGCTACACCTTC